This T cell receptor beta chain was recorded in a study of blood T cells in healthy people across ages. Study background: Template switching caught about one barcoded beta molecule for each two T cells. Findings of the study overall: The unknown donor CMV status may have confounded expanded clonotype changes.

Germline values: CDR1 SEHNR, CDR2 FQNEAQ (reference sequence). With 3 bases clipped from V and 13 bases from J, the junction kept 12 bases outside the gene matches. CDR3 size: 14 residues. Combining a sample-barcoded 5' primer with a J-beta primer mix, a second PCR ran for roughly 7 to 12 cycles. TCRdb re-derived calls from the 5' RACE reads in MiXCR, one entry per CDR3 protein. The sample yields 1.5 million to 2 million distinct CDR3 sequences, approximately 28% seen once. This clonotype was seen ten or more times. Its antigen remains unknown. Sequencing was performed on blood. This receptor was obtained from a woman aged 25 to 39 in good health. The J gene is TRBJ2-4, the V gene TRBV7-9, with 7 bases that match TRBD2. CDR3 sequence: CASSFRTTAGEQYF. The CDR3 coding sequence is TGTGCCAGCAGCTTCCGGACAACGGCGGGGGAGCAGTACTTC.